The 25 T cell receptor beta chains reported below all come from one sample, sequenced in a study of cytomegalovirus exposure and HLA in healthy donors. Use of 60 Vbeta and 13 Jbeta primers characterized the PCR. Assay: immunoSEQ multiplex PCR; the TCRdb copy retains only in-frame clones and omits some. The sample has about 120,000 clones; roughly 79% are singletons. The sequencing input was PBMCs. All receptors derive from a woman aged 25 to 39 in good health and CMV-seronegative.

The gene calls are TRBV10-1 and TRBJ2-2; D may be TRBD2 (7 bases). Germline V gene lookup returns CDR1 WNHNN and CDR2 SYGVQD (reference sequence). Trimming stripped 4 bases from V and 6 bases from J, with 9 bases between. The CDR3 covers 13 residues. DNA for the CDR3: TGCGCCAGCAGTGTAGGGGGGGCCGGGGAGCTGTTTTTT. It codes for CASSVGGAGELFF.

The J gene is TRBJ2-1, the V gene TRBV2; maybe TRBD2 (6 bases). The CDR3 has 14 residues. Germline CDR1 and CDR2: SNHLY and FYNNEI. Trimming took 7 bases from V and 6 from J, leaving 16 bases between them. The CDR3, as DNA: TGTGCCAGCACTAATCGGGGGAGGATCAATGAGCAGTTCTTC. Amino acid sequence: CASTNRGRINEQFF.

As to this clone: In this CDR3 the conserved last residue, phenylalanine or tryptophan, is missing, so a read error is likely. The V call is TRBV5-1, the J call TRBJ1-1, with TRBD1 matching over 11 bases. Trimming cost V 6 bases and J 5 bases; bases outside gene matches: 9. The CDR3 contains 15 residues. The germline CDR1 and CDR2 sequences are SGHRS and YFSETQ. The CDR3 protein is CASNHRTGGATEAFL. The CDR3 DNA sequence: TGCGCCAGCAATCACAGGACAGGGGGCGCGACTGAAGCTTTCCTT.

This clone occurred once. The V call is TRBV19, the J call TRBJ2-1; TRBD1 matches 7 bases. With V trimmed by 1 base and J by 8 bases, 14 bases remained unmatched. CDR1 is LNHDA and CDR2 is SQIVND in the germline V gene (reference sequence). CDR3 length: 17 residues. For the CDR3, the DNA is TGTGCCAGTAGTATAGGGCCGACAGGGACGAGGGCGGATGAGCAGTTCTTC. Translation: CASSIGPTGTRADEQFF.

This clone occurred once. This chain connects TRBV7-2 to TRBJ2-3; 9 nucleotides align to TRBD1. CDR3 length: 11 amino acids. V shed 4 bases, J shed 14 bases, and the junction held 4 bases outside the gene matches. Germline assignment: CDR1 SGHTA and CDR2 FQGNSA. The CDR3 region has the DNA TGTGCCAGCAGCTCCGGGACAGGGTCGTATTTT. This sequence encodes CASSSGTGSYF.

The rearrangement joins TRBV28 to TRBJ1-2; D remains ambiguous. In germline, CDR1 is MDHEN, CDR2 SYDVKM. The CDR3 sequence is 17 residues long. V was cut by 3 bases and J by 5 bases, with 22 bases left in between. The CDR3 coding sequence is TGTGCCAGCAGTTTTCGGATTGGTAGGGCCACTAGGTATGGCTACACCTTC. Encoded protein: CASSFRIGRATRYGYTF.

This clone was detected a few times. The chain uses TRBV7-9 and TRBJ2-7; D remains unclear. This CDR3 has 14 residues. The V end lost 1 base, the J end lost 0 bases, and 7 bases lay between the germline ends. Looked up from germline, CDR1 is SEHNR and CDR2 is FQNEAQ (reference sequence). CDR3 loop: CASSLGISSYEQYF. The DNA of the CDR3 is TGTGCCAGCAGCTTAGGAATCAGCTCCTACGAGCAGTACTTC.

This clone was detected a few times. The chain employs TRBV4-1 and TRBJ2-2; TRBD2 matches 7 bases. Trimming took 4 bases from V and 7 from J; bases not matched to a gene: 15. This CDR3 region has 17 residues. Per germline, CDR1 MGHRA and CDR2 YSYEKL. The DNA of the CDR3 is TGCGCCAGCAGCCCCTGGGAGCGGGACCATTCAGGCGGGGAGCTGTTTTTT. Encoded protein: CASSPWERDHSGGELFF.

The chain has TRBV18 and TRBJ1-5; the match to TRBD1 covers 9 bases. CDR3 length equals 19 residues. Per germline, CDR1 KGHSH and CDR2 LQKENI. The V gene end was trimmed by 2 bases and the J gene end by 2 bases; junction bases not matched to a gene: 13. CDR3 in DNA: TGTGCCAGCTCACCAGAACAGGGGGCGCTTAGGTTAGGCAATCAGCCCCAGCATTTT. This sequence encodes CASSPEQGALRLGNQPQHF.

This chain uses TRBV6-1 with TRBJ2-7; TRBD2 aligns across 9 bases. The CDR3 is 14 residues long. Trimming at V came to 3 bases and at J to 5 bases, leaving 5 bases not matched to a gene. Germline CDR1 reads MNHNS; CDR2 reads SASEGT. CDR3 sequence (DNA): TGTGCCAGCAGTGAGGCGGGAGGGCTCGACGAGCAGTACTTC. Protein: CASSEAGGLDEQYF.

The V gene is TRBV27, the J gene TRBJ1-4; 7 bases are shared with TRBD1. Looked up from germline, CDR1 is MNHEY and CDR2 is SMNVEV (reference sequence). The length of the CDR3 is 14 residues. V lost 2 bases and J lost 3; bases outside the gene matches: 0. This CDR3 reads CASSLQGANEKLFF. The DNA of the CDR3 is TGTGCCAGCAGTTTACAGGGGGCTAATGAAAAACTGTTTTTT.

The chain employs TRBV10-3 and TRBJ2-6; TRBD1 agrees at 7 bases. Trimming at V came to 3 bases and at J to 0 bases, leaving 11 bases not matched to a gene. This CDR3 comprises 19 residues. Germline lookup yields CDR1 ENHRY and CDR2 SYGVKD. The CDR3 region has the DNA TGTGCCATCAGTGAAAAGGCCGGGACAGAGGGCTCTGGGGCCAACGTCCTGACTTTC. This encodes CAISEKAGTEGSGANVLTF.

This chain joins TRBV7-8 and TRBJ2-1; 9 positions agree with TRBD2. The CDR3 runs 14 residues. The germline V gene has CDR1 SGHVS and CDR2 FQNEAQ. V lost 2 bases to trimming and J lost 6 bases; unmatched junction nucleotides: 2. CDR3 sequence reads: CASSLRREGNEQFF. The CDR3 bases are TGTGCCAGCAGCTTAAGGCGGGAGGGCAATGAGCAGTTCTTC. The whole variable domain, remainder taken from reference TRBV7-8 and TRBJ2-1, is GAGVSQSPRYKVAKRGQDVALRCDPISGHVSLFWYQQALGQGPEFLTYFQNEAQLDKSGLPSDRFFAERPEGSVSTLKIQRTQQEDSAVYLCASSLRREGNEQFFGPGTRLTVL.

The chain couples TRBV27 to TRBJ2-2; 11 bases fit TRBD2. Trimming took 9 bases from V and 7 from J; bases not matched to a gene: 13. Germline V lookup: CDR1 MNHEY, CDR2 SMNVEV (reference sequence). The CDR3 loop spans 16 amino acids. Here the CDR3 DNA reads TGTGCCAGTCTCCTCACTAGCGGGAGTGGGGACGGGGAGCTGTTTTTT. It yields the protein CASLLTSGSGDGELFF.

The gene calls are TRBV18 and TRBJ2-7, with 8 bases aligning to TRBD1. This CDR3 has 15 residues. Germline V gene lookup returns CDR1 KGHSH and CDR2 LQKENI. V trimming: 1 base; J trimming: 4 bases; junction bases outside the gene matches: 6. This chain's CDR3 is CASSPLGQGKYEQYF. The DNA for the CDR3 is TGTGCCAGCTCACCACTAGGACAGGGAAAATACGAGCAGTACTTC.

This chain links TRBV28 with TRBJ2-7; TRBD2 aligns across 7 bases. Looked up from germline, CDR1 is MDHEN and CDR2 is SYDVKM. This CDR3 contains 15 residues. Germline trimming cut 5 bases from V and 4 bases from J; bases unmatched to any gene: 11. The CDR3 DNA sequence: TGTGCCAGCAGTAACGGGGGGAGCGGGGCATACGAGCAGTACTTC. Its translation is CASSNGGSGAYEQYF.

This clone was picked up one time. The V and J genes are TRBV28 and TRBJ2-7; D remains unclear. CDR1 is MDHEN and CDR2 is SYDVKM in the germline V gene. The CDR3 loop spans 13 amino acids. The germline V and J ends were trimmed by 7 bases and 6 bases, with 16 bases remaining between them. CDR3 in amino acids: CASTGDPSFEQYF. The DNA of the CDR3 is TGTGCCAGCACCGGAGATCCGAGTTTCGAGCAGTACTTC. Filled out from reference TRBV28 and TRBJ2-7, the complete variable domain reads DVKVTQSSRYLVKRTGEKVFLECVQDMDHENMFWYRQDPGLGLRLIYFSYDVKMKEKGDIPEGYSVSREKKERFSLILESASTNQTSMYLCASTGDPSFEQYFGPGTRLTVT.

This sequence joins TRBV14 and TRBJ2-3; a weak D match, TRBD2 (6 bases). The ends were cut back, 4 bases at V and 12 bases at J, with 14 bases in the middle. Germline V gives CDR1 SGHDN, CDR2 FVKESK. CDR3 length: 12 amino acids. Here the CDR3 DNA reads TGTGCCAGCAGCCCCCAGGACTACCCCCAGTATTTT. It encodes CASSPQDYPQYF.

The chain couples TRBV6-1 to TRBJ2-6; D remains unclear. V was trimmed by 1 base and J by 3 bases, leaving 10 bases between them. Germline V gene data show CDR1 as MNHNS and CDR2 as SASEGT. This CDR3 region has 16 residues. In nucleotides, the CDR3 is TGTGCCAGCAGTGAAGTTGGTCTGCGTGGGGCCAACGTCCTGACTTTC. Its translation: CASSEVGLRGANVLTF.

The chain employs TRBV6-1 and TRBJ1-1, with D possibly being TRBD1 (5 bases). Per germline, CDR1 MNHNS and CDR2 SASEGT. The CDR3 length is 13 residues. V dropped 4 bases and J dropped 6 bases, with 12 bases sitting between them. The CDR3 spells CASSGRTLAEAFF. The CDR3 DNA reads TGTGCCAGCAGTGGAAGGACACTGGCTGAAGCTTTCTTT.

V and J are TRBV14 and TRBJ1-2; 9 positions agree with TRBD1. With V trimmed by 4 bases and J by 6 bases, 3 bases remained unmatched. In germline, CDR1 is SGHDN, CDR2 FVKESK. The CDR3 consists of 13 residues. The CDR3 reads CASSPRTGDGYTF. CDR3 DNA: TGTGCCAGCAGCCCGCGGACAGGGGATGGCTACACCTTC.

V usage is TRBV27 and J usage is TRBJ2-7, with 8 bases fitting TRBD1. With V trimmed by 4 bases and J by 4 bases, 9 bases remained unmatched. This CDR3 spans 15 amino acids. Germline V lookup: CDR1 MNHEY, CDR2 SMNVEV (reference sequence). The CDR3 DNA reads as TGTGCCAGCAGTTATCAGGGGACAGGCTGGTACGAGCAGTACTTC. Encoded protein: CASSYQGTGWYEQYF.

J is TRBJ1-1 and V is TRBV6-5; TRBD1 agrees at 7 bases. V trimming: 5 bases; J trimming: 1 base; junction bases outside the gene matches: 4. CDR1 is MNHEY, CDR2 SVGAGI, per germline. This CDR3 has 14 residues. The CDR3 here is CASSEGQRNTEAFF. The CDR3, as DNA: TGTGCCAGCAGTGAGGGACAGAGGAACACTGAAGCTTTCTTT.

This clone came up once. This chain joins TRBV18 and TRBJ2-5, with D unresolved. CDR1 and CDR2 from the germline V gene are KGHSH and LQKENI. The length of the CDR3 is 11 residues. Trimming removed 3 bases at V and 5 bases at J, with 4 bases between. CDR3 loop: CASSPRETQYF. CDR3 nucleotides: TGTGCCAGCTCACCTCGGGAGACCCAGTACTTC.

V is TRBV2 and J is TRBJ2-2, with TRBD1 matching over 8 bases. V gave up 3 bases and J gave up 5 bases; unmatched junction bases: 5. The CDR3 consists of 15 residues. CDR1 SNHLY and CDR2 FYNNEI come from the germline V gene. As DNA, the CDR3 is TGTGCCAGCAGTGAGACAGGGGAAGGGACCGGGGAGCTGTTTTTT. This sequence encodes CASSETGEGTGELFF.